This is a list of T cell receptor beta chains from one sample in a study of T cells after somatic rescue of genetic block. Sequenced by immunoSEQ multiplex PCR; TCRdb stores in-frame clones only, minus some. The repertoire holds 110,000 or so clones, with 80% to 95% as singletons. Sequences were obtained from peripheral blood mononuclear cells (PBMCs). Receptor source: a woman aged 18-35 years. Both conserved end residues are part of each CDR3.

v_gene	j_gene	CDR3aa
TRBV10-3	TRBJ2-2	CAISDRASDTGELFF
TRBV10-3	TRBJ1-2	CAISESADLGYGYTF
TRBV11-2	TRBJ2-5	CASSFQETQYF
TRBV2	TRBJ2-3	CASSEELRGGDTQYF
TRBV5-1	TRBJ2-5	CASSSGQGAWETQYF
TRBV28	TRBJ1-2	CGTSSNYGYTF
TRBV19	TRBJ2-3	CASKETVSSTDTQYF
TRBV2	TRBJ2-2	CASGTSGGAGELFF
TRBV7-6	TRBJ1-1	CASSLQTGNTEAFF
TRBV11-2	TRBJ2-5	CASSSLTGLQETQYF
TRBV5-4	TRBJ2-5	CASSGRAGLDQETQYF
TRBV30	TRBJ1-6	CAWSPDRGWSYNSPLHF
TRBV7-7	TRBJ1-2	CASSLGRGRGGYTF
TRBV5-1	TRBJ2-5	CASSLDPSGATETQYF
TRBV6-5	TRBJ2-2	CASSRGTNTGELFF
TRBV2	TRBJ2-1	CASSETSGGLGNEQFF
TRBV7-2	TRBJ1-3	CASSSRSTEISGNTIYF
TRBV9	TRBJ2-1	CASSVVGGGNEQFF
TRBV30	TRBJ2-3	CAWRRTGETDTQYF
TRBV7-4	TRBJ2-7	CASSQERPQGFGSYEQYF
TRBV11-3	TRBJ1-6	CASSFLQGSDSPLHF
TRBV30	TRBJ2-7	CAWSGGTPNRYEQYF
TRBV19	TRBJ1-1	CASSISPDTEAFF
TRBV27	TRBJ1-1	CASSSRGGTEAFF
TRBV2	TRBJ2-7	CASRVDSTYEQYF
TRBV30	TRBJ2-1	CAWSGVTYNEQFF
TRBV28	TRBJ1-5	CASSLQYSNQPQHF
TRBV6-4	TRBJ1-1	CASGQNKNTEAFF
TRBV30	TRBJ1-1	CACPGGPDTEAFF
TRBV23-1	TRBJ1-1	CASSRGLGNTEAFF
TRBV2	TRBJ1-2	CASRSDAYGYTF
TRBV5-8	TRBJ2-5	CASSLDRETQYF
TRBV7-7	TRBJ2-4	CASSPGGVGTGGKILAKNIQYF
TRBV27	TRBJ2-7	CASSSGTTIFYEQYF
TRBV7-2	TRBJ2-3	CASSMGAGTTDTQYF
TRBV9	TRBJ1-1	CASSVGGQGGTEAFF
TRBV5-1	TRBJ1-3	CASSFGTPGNTIYF
TRBV7-9	TRBJ2-5	CASSLVSRVQGETQYF
TRBV11-2	TRBJ2-1	CASRPLVNNEQFF
TRBV27	TRBJ1-4	CASSPQGFEKLFF
TRBV2	TRBJ1-1	CASSEEFRMNTEAFF
TRBV9	TRBJ2-3	CASSRAGGISDTQYF
TRBV19	TRBJ1-2	CASSISNSGYTF
TRBV7-3	TRBJ2-1	CASSPGTGEPYNEQFF
TRBV2	TRBJ1-2	CASSGQGEGGYTF
TRBV20-1	TRBJ2-3	CSPLEGDTQYF
TRBV19	TRBJ1-4	CASSPRVKEKLFF
TRBV11-3	TRBJ1-1	CASSLSQGGTEAFF
TRBV28	TRBJ1-1	CASSSTGRSTEAFF
TRBV4-2	TRBJ1-6	CASSQVTGESPLHF
TRBV19	TRBJ2-1	CASTYRDRGNEQFF
TRBV6-5	TRBJ1-2	CASSYSTDSIRGYTF
TRBV6-6	TRBJ2-3	CASGPGKGRDTQYF
TRBV18	TRBJ1-1	CASSPSQGNTEAFF
TRBV2	TRBJ1-5	CASTEFAPGTGNSNQPQHF
TRBV2	TRBJ1-6	CASSFSTGNSPLHF
TRBV7-9	TRBJ1-1	CASSQVGSEAFF
TRBV6-5	TRBJ2-3	CASSYSGGGTRDTQYF
TRBV9	TRBJ1-4	CASSVGVGDLNEKLFF
TRBV2	TRBJ1-2	CASTGAGDYGYTF